This T cell receptor (beta chain) was identified during a study of tumor and adjacent non-tumor tissue in lung cancer. Background on the study: There were roughly 11 adenocarcinoma, a couple of squamous cell carcinoma and 1 small cell lung cancer cases. Samples averaged roughly 4 million productive TCRbeta reads each. Stage I to III disease affected 10 men and 5 women aged about 31 to 76.

The CDR3 contains 15 residues. Germline CDR1 LGHNA, CDR2 YSLEER. The template was RNA from unsorted bulk tissue. Note on this clonotype: What it binds is unknown.

TCRbeta libraries were built with three rounds of nested PCR, modified from ARM-PCR. Each CDR3 protein is one row after TCRdb ran MiXCR on the multiplex PCR reads. The table has fewer than 120,000 distinct CDR3 sequences, approximately 84% seen once. Notes on the study in general: Top 100 clones took a larger repertoire share in normal lung.

The V gene is TRBV4-3, the J gene TRBJ2-7; D may be TRBD2 (5 bases). The sample comprised lung tumor tissue. This TCR was recovered from a man in his 70s with non-small cell lung cancer. For the CDR3, the DNA is TGCCCTAGCAGTCAAGATCAGATGGGATACTACGAGCAGTACTTC. Protein product: CPSSQDQMGYYEQYF.